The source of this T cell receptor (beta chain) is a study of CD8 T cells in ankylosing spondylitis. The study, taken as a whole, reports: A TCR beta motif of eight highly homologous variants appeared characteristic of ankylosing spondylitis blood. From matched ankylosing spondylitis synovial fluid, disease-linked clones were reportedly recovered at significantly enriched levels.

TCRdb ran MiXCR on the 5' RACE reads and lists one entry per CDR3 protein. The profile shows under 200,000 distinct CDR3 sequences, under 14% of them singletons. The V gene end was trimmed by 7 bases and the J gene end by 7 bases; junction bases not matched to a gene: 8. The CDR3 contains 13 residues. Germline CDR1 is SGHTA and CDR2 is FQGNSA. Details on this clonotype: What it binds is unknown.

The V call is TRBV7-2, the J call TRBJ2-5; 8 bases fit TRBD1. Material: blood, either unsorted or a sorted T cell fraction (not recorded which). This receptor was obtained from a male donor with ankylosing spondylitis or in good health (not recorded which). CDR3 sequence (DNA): TGTGCCAGCAACGAGGACAGGGAAAGGACCCAGTACTTC. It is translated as CASNEDRERTQYF.